Described below is a single T cell receptor (beta chain) sequence and its context. Its target is not known. The CDR3 length is 21 residues. Unmatched junction bases numbered 30, after V lost 5 bases and J lost 5 bases. Germline V CDR1 and CDR2: PRHDT, FYEKMQ (reference sequence). This entry is derived from a study of T cell responses to AZD1222 COVID-19 vaccine. Generated by immunoSEQ multiplex PCR, the TCRdb table keeps only in-frame clones and is missing some. Among some 150,000 clones listed, 90% to 95% were seen once. Findings and caveats of the study: Just a handful of people given AZD1222 tested seropositive at baseline. In all cases, repertoires were sampled only after the peak T cell response. CD4 TCRs associated with vaccination spanned spike, dominating at 160-218 and 743-854. A mostly white British donor set with more females was recruited, and clonal diversity was possibly underestimated.

Sequencing used peripheral blood, obtained on day 0 of AZD1222 vaccination. This sequence was found in an adult in good health. J is TRBJ2-7 and V is TRBV13, with 7 bases identical to TRBD2. Written as DNA, the CDR3 is TGTGCCAGCAGCCCTAGGGGAGGGAACGAACGCAAGATACACGCGAGCAACGAGCAGTACTTC. This translates into CASSPRGGNERKIHASNEQYF. Full variable domain (outside the CDR3, taken from reference TRBV13 and TRBJ2-7): AAGVIQSPRHLIKEKRETATLKCYPIPRHDTVYWYQQGPGQDPQFLISFYEKMQSDKGSIPDRFSAQQFSDYHSELNMSSLELGDSALYFCASSPRGGNERKIHASNEQYFGPGTRLTVT.